These 8 T cell receptor beta chains were sequenced from one sample in a study of shared clonotypes between healthy human individuals. Using immunoSEQ multiplex PCR, the repertoire was profiled, and TCRdb retains in-frame clones only, with some absent. The table shows approximately 640,000 clones, with 90% occurring only once. The material sequenced was memory CD8+ T cells from PBMCs. Subset defined: CD45RO+ cells pooled with CCR7-negative TemRA cells. The receptors were gathered from a man younger than 35 in good health. Some clones in this sample may be carry-over from other donors' samples.

This chain connects TRBV10-3 to TRBJ1-1; D remains unclear. This CDR3 is built from 14 residues. The V end lost 0 bases, the J end lost 7 bases, and 12 bases lay between the germline ends. Germline values: CDR1 ENHRY, CDR2 SYGVKD. The CDR3 reads CAISESLGSDEAFF. The CDR3 DNA reads as TGTGCCATCAGTGAGTCCTTAGGATCGGATGAAGCTTTCTTT.

The V call is TRBV19, the J call TRBJ2-7; either TRBD1 or TRBD2 may supply D (5 bases each). Trimming removed 3 bases at V and 1 base at J, with 13 bases between. The CDR3 contains 15 residues. Germline V gives CDR1 LNHDA, CDR2 SQIVND (reference sequence). The chain's CDR3 is CASSMGFEGSYEQYF. In DNA form, the CDR3 reads TGTGCCAGTAGTATGGGGTTCGAGGGGTCCTACGAGCAGTACTTC.

The chain employs TRBV19 and TRBJ2-1; TRBD2 aligns across 10 bases. The V segment lost 3 bases and the J segment 8 bases; nucleotides outside the gene matches: 7. The CDR3 spans 15 residues. CDR1 and CDR2 (germline): LNHDA, SQIVND (reference sequence). This CDR3 is CASSIRVAGGDEQFF. The CDR3, as DNA: TGTGCCAGTAGTATTAGGGTAGCGGGGGGTGATGAGCAGTTCTTC.

V and J are TRBV7-3 and TRBJ2-3; 9 bases match TRBD2. Trimming removed 6 bases from V and 2 bases from J; junction bases left unmatched: 3. Germline CDR1 is SGHTA and CDR2 is FQGTGA. The CDR3 spans 14 residues. The CDR3 region has the DNA TGTGCCAGCAGTGTAGCGGGAGTCACAGATACGCAGTATTTT. Translated: CASSVAGVTDTQYF.

The chain recombines TRBV5-1 with TRBJ2-5, with TRBD1 matching over 7 bases. The CDR3 sequence is 15 residues long. The J segment lost 5 bases and the V segment lost 4 bases, leaving 11 bases of the junction unmatched. CDR1 is SGHRS and CDR2 is YFSETQ in the germline V gene. CDR3 DNA: TGCGCCAGCAGCCCCCGGGACAGTATCTGGGAGACCCAGTACTTC. It specifies CASSPRDSIWETQYF.

This chain uses TRBV27 with TRBJ2-1; D is unresolved. This CDR3 region has 13 residues. The V end lost 2 bases, the J end lost 8 bases, and 10 bases lay between the germline ends. Germline CDR1 is MNHEY and CDR2 is SMNVEV (reference sequence). The CDR3 sequence: CASSLTGPHEQFF. DNA of the CDR3: TGTGCCAGCAGTTTAACCGGGCCCCATGAGCAGTTCTTC.

The chain links TRBV27 to TRBJ2-5, with TRBD1 identical over 8 bases. Germline V gene sequence: CDR1 MNHEY, CDR2 SMNVEV (reference sequence). The CDR3 has 16 amino acids. Trimming removed 4 bases from V and 1 base from J; junction bases left unmatched: 8. The CDR3 protein is CASSSYLGQGQETQYF. Written as DNA, the CDR3 is TGTGCCAGCAGTTCATACCTCGGACAGGGCCAAGAGACCCAGTACTTC.

This sequence joins TRBV10-3 and TRBJ2-7, with D uncertain. This CDR3 comprises 17 residues. Germline CDR1 is ENHRY and CDR2 is SYGVKD. Trimming stripped 3 bases from V and 0 bases from J, with 18 bases between. The CDR3 DNA reads TGTGCCATCAGTGAATTGGGTGGGCAGGTTCGCTCCTACGAGCAGTACTTC. Residues: CAISELGGQVRSYEQYF.